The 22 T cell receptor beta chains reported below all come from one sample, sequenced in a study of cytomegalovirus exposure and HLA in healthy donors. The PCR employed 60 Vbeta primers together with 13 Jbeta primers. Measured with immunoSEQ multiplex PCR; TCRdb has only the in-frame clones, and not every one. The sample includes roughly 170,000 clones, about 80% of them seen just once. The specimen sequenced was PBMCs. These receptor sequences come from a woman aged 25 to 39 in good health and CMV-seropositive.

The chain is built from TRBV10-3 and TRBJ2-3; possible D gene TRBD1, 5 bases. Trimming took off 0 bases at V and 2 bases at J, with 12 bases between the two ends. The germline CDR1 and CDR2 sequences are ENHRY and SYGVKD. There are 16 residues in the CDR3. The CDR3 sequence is CAISESKTVVTDTQYF. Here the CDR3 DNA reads TGTGCCATCAGTGAGTCTAAGACAGTAGTCACAGATACGCAGTATTTT.

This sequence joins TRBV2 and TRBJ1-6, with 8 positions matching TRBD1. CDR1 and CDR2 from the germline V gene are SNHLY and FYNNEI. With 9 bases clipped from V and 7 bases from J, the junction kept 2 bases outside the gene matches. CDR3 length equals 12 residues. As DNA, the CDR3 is TGTGCCAGTGGGACAGGAAATTCACCCCTCCACTTT. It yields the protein CASGTGNSPLHF.

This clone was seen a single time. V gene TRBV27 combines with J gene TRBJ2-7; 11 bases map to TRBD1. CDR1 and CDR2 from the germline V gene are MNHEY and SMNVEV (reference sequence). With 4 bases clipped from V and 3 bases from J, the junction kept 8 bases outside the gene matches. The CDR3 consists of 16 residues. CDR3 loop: CASSSTAGTGGYEQYF. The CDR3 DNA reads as TGTGCCAGCAGTTCCACCGCCGGGACAGGGGGCTACGAGCAGTACTTC.

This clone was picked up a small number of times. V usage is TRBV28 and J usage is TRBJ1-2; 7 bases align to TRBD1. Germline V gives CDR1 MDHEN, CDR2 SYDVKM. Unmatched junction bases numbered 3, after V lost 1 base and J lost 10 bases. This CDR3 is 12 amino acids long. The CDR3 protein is CASSLSRGDYTF. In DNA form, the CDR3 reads TGTGCCAGCAGTTTATCCAGGGGGGACTACACCTTC.

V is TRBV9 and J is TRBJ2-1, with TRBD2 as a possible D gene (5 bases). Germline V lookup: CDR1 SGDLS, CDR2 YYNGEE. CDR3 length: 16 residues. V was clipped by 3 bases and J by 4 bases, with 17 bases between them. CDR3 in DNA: TGTGCCAGCAGCGCGAACAGCGGAGTGGGGTACAATGAGCAGTTCTTC. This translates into CASSANSGVGYNEQFF.

The CDR3, as DNA: TGTGCCAGCAGCCAAGCATCGGGAAACAATGAGCAGTTCTTC. This codes for CASSQASGNNEQFF. The gene calls are TRBV4-2 and TRBJ2-1; tentatively, D is TRBD2 (5 bases). Deletions cut 1 base from V and 5 bases from J, with 9 bases between. CDR1 and CDR2 (germline): LGHNA, YNFKEQ. The CDR3 runs to 14 residues.

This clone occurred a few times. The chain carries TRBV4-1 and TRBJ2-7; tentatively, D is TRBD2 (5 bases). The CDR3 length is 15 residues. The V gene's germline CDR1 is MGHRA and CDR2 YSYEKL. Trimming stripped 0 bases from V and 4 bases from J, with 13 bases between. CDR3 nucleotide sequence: TGCGCCAGCAGCCAAGAAAGCGGTTCACTTTACGAGCAGTACTTC. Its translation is CASSQESGSLYEQYF.

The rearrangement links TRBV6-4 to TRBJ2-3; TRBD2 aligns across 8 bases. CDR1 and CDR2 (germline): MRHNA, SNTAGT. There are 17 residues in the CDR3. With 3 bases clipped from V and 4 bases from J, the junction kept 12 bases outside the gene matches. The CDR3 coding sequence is TGTGCCAGCAGTGAGGGGACTTCGGGAGGGGGGCCAGATACGCAGTATTTT. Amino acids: CASSEGTSGGGPDTQYF.

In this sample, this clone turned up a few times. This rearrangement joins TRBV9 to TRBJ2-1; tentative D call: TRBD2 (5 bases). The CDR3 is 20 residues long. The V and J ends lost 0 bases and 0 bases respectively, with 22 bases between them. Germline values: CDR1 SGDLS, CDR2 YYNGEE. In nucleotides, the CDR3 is TGTGCCAGCAGCGTAGGATCTAGCCTACCTCCCAGTAGCTCCTACAATGAGCAGTTCTTC. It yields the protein CASSVGSSLPPSSSYNEQFF. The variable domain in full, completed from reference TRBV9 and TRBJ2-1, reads DSGVTQTPKHLITATGQRVTLRCSPRSGDLSVYWYQQSLDQGLQFLIQYYNGEERAKGNILERFSAQQFPDLHSELNLSSLELGDSALYFCASSVGSSLPPSSSYNEQFFGPGTRLTVL.

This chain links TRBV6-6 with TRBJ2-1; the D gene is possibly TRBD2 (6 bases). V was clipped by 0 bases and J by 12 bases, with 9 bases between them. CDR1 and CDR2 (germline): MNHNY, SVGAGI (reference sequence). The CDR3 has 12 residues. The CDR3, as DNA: TGTGCCAGCAGTTACTCGCGGGGTACGCAGTTCTTC. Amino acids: CASSYSRGTQFF.

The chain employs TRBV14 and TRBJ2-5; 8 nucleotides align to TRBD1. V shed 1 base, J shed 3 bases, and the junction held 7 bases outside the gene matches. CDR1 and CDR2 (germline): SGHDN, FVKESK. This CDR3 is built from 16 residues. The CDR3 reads CASSQGGQALEETQYF. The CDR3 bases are TGTGCCAGCAGCCAAGGGGGACAGGCCCTGGAAGAGACCCAGTACTTC.

CDR3 nucleotide sequence: TGTGCCAGCAGTCAACAGGGGAGTCGGGCCTATGGCTACACCTTC. It encodes CASSQQGSRAYGYTF. This sequence joins TRBV28 and TRBJ1-2; 7 positions agree with TRBD1. CDR1 and CDR2 (germline): MDHEN, SYDVKM. CDR3 length: 15 residues. V lost 5 bases and J lost 4; bases outside the gene matches: 10.

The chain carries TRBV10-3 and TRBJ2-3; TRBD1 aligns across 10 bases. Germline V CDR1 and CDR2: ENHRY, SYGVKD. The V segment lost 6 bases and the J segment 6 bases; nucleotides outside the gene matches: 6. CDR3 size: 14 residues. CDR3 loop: CAIREGQGSDTQYF. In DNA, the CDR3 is TGTGCCATCAGGGAGGGACAGGGGAGCGATACGCAGTATTTT.

Written as DNA, the CDR3 is TGTGCCAGCAGCGAGGGGCAGGGGGCCTATGGCTACACCTTC. This codes for CASSEGQGAYGYTF. The V call is TRBV2, the J call TRBJ1-2; 8 bases map to TRBD1. This CDR3 has 14 residues. The V gene end was trimmed by 6 bases and the J gene end by 4 bases; junction bases not matched to a gene: 7. Germline CDR1 reads SNHLY; CDR2 reads FYNNEI.

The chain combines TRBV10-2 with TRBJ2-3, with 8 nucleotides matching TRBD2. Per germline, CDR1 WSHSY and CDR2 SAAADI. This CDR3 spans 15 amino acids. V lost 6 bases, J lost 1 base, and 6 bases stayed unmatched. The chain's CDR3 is CASRPLAEGTDTQYF. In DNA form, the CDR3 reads TGCGCCAGCAGGCCACTAGCGGAGGGCACAGATACGCAGTATTTT.

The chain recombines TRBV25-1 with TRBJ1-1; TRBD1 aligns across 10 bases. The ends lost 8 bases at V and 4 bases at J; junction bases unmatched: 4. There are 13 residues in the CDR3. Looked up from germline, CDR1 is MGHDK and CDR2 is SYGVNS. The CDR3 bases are TGTGCCAGCCGGACAGGGGGACTCACTGAAGCTTTCTTT. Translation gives CASRTGGLTEAFF.

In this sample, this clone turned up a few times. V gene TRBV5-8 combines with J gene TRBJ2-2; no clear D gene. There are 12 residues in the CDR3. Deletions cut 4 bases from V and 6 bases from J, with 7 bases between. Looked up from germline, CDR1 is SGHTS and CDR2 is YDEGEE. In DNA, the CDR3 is TGTGCCAGCAGCCGTATTCCCGGGGAGCTGTTTTTT. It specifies CASSRIPGELFF.

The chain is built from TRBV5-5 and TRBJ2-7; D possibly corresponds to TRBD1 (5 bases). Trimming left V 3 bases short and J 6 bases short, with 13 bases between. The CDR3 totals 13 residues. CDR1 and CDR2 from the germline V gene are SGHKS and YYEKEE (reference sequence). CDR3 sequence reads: CASSYGVQGEQYF. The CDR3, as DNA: TGTGCCAGCAGCTATGGGGTGCAGGGCGAGCAGTACTTC.

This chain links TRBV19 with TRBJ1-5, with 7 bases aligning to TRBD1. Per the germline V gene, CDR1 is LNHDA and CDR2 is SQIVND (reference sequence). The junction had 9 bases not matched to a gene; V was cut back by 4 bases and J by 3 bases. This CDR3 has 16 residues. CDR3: CASSTPRDSHNQPQHF. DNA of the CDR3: TGTGCCAGTAGTACCCCCCGGGACAGTCACAATCAGCCCCAGCATTTT.

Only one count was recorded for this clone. The CDR3 DNA reads as TGTGCCAGCAGCTGGACTTATTACAATGAGCAGTTCTTC. Translating gives CASSWTYYNEQFF. The rearrangement joins TRBV6-5 to TRBJ2-1; perhaps TRBD2 as D (5 bases). V was clipped by 6 bases and J by 4 bases, with 10 bases between them. This CDR3 is built from 13 residues. Germline CDR1 is MNHEY and CDR2 is SVGAGI.

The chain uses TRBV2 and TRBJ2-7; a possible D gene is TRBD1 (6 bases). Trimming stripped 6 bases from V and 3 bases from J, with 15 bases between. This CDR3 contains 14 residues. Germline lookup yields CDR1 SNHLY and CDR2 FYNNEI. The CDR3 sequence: CASSDPTGYYEQYF. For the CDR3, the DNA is TGTGCCAGCAGCGATCCAACAGGGTACTACGAGCAGTACTTC. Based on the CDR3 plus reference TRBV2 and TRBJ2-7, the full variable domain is EPEVTQTPSHQVTQMGQEVILRCVPISNHLYFYWYRQILGQKVEFLVSFYNNEISEKSEIFDDQFSVERPDGSNFTLKIRSTKLEDSAMYFCASSDPTGYYEQYFGPGTRLTVT.

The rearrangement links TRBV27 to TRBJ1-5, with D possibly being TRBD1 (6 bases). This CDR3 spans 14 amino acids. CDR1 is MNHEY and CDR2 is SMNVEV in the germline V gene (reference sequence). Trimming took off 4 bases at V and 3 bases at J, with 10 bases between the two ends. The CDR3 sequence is CASSSGQYNQPQHF. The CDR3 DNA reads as TGTGCCAGCAGTTCAGGACAGTACAATCAGCCCCAGCATTTT.